This TCR beta chain was recorded in a study of T cell changes during pregnancy in multiple sclerosis. Germline CDR1 and CDR2: MNHNS and SASEGT. Trimming stripped 6 bases from V and 5 bases from J, with 10 bases between. The CDR3 has 12 amino acids. Clones were read by immunoSEQ multiplex PCR, and TCRdb kept only the in-frame ones, dropping some. This table holds around 120,000 clones, approximately 90% found once. This clone was found once. The rearrangement joins TRBV6-1 to TRBJ1-2; D gene unclear. Sequencing used peripheral blood, obtained after pregnancy. The receptor was isolated from a female donor with multiple sclerosis, enrolled in a pregnancy study. For the CDR3, the DNA is TGTGCCAGCAGCGAGTCGAGGTATGGCTACACCTTC. This sequence encodes CASSESRYGYTF.